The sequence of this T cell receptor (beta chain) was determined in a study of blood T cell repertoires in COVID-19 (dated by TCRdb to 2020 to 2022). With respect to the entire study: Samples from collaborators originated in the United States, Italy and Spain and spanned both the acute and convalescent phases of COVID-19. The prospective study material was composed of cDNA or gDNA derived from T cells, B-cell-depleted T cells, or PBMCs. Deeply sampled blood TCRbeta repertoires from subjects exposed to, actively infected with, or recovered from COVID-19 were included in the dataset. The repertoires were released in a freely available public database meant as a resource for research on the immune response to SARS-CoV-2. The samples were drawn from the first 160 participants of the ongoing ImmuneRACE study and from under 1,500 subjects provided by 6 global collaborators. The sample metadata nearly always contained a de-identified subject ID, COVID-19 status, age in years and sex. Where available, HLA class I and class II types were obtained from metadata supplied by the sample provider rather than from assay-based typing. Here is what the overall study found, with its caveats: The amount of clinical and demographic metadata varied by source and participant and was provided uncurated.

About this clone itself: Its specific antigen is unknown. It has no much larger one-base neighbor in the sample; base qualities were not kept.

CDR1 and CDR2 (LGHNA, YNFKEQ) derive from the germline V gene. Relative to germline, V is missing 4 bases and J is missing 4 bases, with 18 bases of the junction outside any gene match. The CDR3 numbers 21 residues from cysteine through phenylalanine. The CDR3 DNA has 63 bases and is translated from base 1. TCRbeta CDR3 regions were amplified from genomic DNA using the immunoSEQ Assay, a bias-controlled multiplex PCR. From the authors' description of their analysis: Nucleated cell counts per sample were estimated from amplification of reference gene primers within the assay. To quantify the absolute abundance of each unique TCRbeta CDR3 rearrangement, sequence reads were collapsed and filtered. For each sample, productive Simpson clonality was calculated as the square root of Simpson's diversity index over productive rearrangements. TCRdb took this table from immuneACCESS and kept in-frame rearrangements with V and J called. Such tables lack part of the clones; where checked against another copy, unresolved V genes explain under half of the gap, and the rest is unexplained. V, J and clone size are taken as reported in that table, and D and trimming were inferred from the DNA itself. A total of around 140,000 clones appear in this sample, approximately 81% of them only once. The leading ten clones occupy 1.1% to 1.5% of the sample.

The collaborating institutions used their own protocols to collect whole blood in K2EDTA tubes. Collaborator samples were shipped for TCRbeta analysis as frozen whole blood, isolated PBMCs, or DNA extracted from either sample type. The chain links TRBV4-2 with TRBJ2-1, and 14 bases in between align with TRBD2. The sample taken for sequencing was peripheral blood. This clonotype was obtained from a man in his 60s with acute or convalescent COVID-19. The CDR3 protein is CASSPFQTSGGVGQIYNEQFF. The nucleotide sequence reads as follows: TGTGCCAGCAGCCCCTTTCAGACTAGCGGGGGGGTAGGCCAGATTTACAATGAGCAGTTCTTC.